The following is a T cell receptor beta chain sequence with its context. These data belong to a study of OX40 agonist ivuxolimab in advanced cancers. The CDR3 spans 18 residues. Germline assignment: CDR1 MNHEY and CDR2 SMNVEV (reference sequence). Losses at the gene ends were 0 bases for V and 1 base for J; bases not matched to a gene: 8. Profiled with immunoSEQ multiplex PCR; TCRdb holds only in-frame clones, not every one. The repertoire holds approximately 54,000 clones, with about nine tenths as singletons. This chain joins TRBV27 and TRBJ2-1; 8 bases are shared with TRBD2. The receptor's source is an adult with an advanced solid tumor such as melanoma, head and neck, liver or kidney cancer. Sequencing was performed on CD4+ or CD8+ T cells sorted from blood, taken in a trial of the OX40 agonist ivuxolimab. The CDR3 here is CASSLSPWPGGSYNEQFF. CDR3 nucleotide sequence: TGTGCCAGCAGTTTATCGCCGTGGCCGGGAGGGTCCTACAATGAGCAGTTCTTC.